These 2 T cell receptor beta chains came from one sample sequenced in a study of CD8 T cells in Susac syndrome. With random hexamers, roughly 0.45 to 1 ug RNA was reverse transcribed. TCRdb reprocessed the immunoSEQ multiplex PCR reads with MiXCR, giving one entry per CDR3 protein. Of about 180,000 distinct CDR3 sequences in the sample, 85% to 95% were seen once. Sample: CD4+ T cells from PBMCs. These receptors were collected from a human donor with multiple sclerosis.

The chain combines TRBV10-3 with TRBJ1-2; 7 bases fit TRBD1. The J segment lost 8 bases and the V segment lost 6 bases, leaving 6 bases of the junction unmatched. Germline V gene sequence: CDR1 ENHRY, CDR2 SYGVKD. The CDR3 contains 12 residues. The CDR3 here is CAIRDRNEGYTF. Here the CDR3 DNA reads TGTGCCATCAGGGACAGGAATGAGGGCTACACCTTC.

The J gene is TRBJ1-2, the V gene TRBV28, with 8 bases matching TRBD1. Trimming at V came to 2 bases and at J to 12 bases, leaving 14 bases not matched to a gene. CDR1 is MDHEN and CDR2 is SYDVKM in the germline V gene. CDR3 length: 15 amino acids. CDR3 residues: CASSLVGAGGRGNTF. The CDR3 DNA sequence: TGTGCCAGCAGTTTAGTTGGTGCAGGGGGCAGAGGCAACACCTTC.